This T cell receptor beta chain is drawn from a study of cytomegalovirus exposure and HLA in healthy donors. V lost 0 bases and J 6 bases, leaving 11 bases between the germline ends. The CDR3 covers 14 residues. CDR1 and CDR2 (germline): MGHDK, SYGVNS. PCR employed 60 Vbeta and 13 Jbeta primers. Here immunoSEQ multiplex PCR was the method, and the copy in TCRdb shows in-frame clones only, minus some. The repertoire holds 100,000 to 150,000 clones, with 80% to 90% as singletons. The specimen sequenced was PBMCs. This rearrangement joins TRBV25-1 to TRBJ1-2; D is uncertain. This TCR was recovered from a woman aged 40 to 50 in good health and CMV-seropositive. CDR3 residues: CASSEYHQADGYTF. The CDR3 nucleotides are TGTGCCAGCAGTGAATATCACCAGGCAGATGGCTACACCTTC.